This record covers a single TCR beta chain. What it binds is not known. TCRdb keeps only in-frame clones here, not all; method: immunoSEQ multiplex PCR. The sample contains some 44,000 clones, approximately 83% of which appear only once. This sample is drawn from a study of OX40 agonist ivuxolimab in advanced cancers. Study-wide background: The eligibility criteria allowed prior anti-PD-1, anti-PD-L1 or anti-CTLA-4 therapy, and 30% to 45% had some.

Study outcomes and limitations: Expansion of clones was among the lowest in partial responders at 0.1-3.0 mg/kg. At doses 0.1 to 3.0 mg/kg, CD4+ and CD8+ clones expanded.

This TCR was recovered from an adult with an advanced solid tumor such as melanoma, head and neck, liver or kidney cancer. The source was CD4+ or CD8+ T cells sorted from blood, collected in a trial of the OX40 agonist ivuxolimab.

This chain's CDR3 is CASSSRVDSPLHF. Written as DNA, the CDR3 is TGCGCCAGCAGCTCCAGGGTGGATTCACCCCTCCACTTT. The chain employs TRBV5-1 and TRBJ1-6; D perhaps matches TRBD1 (5 bases). This CDR3 region has 13 residues. Germline loops: CDR1 SGHRS, CDR2 YFSETQ. V lost 3 bases, J lost 8 bases, and 9 bases lay in between.